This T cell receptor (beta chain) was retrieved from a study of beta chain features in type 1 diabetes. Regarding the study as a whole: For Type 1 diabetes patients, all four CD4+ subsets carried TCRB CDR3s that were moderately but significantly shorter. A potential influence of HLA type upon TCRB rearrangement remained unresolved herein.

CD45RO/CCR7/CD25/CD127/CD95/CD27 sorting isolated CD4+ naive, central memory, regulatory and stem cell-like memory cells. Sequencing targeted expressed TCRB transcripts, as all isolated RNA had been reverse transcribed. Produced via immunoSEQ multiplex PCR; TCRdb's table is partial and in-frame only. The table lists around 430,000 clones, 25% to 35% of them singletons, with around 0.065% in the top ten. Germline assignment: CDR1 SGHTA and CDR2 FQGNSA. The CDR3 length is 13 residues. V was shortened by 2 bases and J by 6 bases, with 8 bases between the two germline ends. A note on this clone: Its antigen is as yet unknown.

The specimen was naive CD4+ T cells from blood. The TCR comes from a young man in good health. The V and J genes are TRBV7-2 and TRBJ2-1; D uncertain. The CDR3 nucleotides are TGTGCCAGCAGCTTAAACTGGCCCAATGAGCAGTTCTTC. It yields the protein CASSLNWPNEQFF. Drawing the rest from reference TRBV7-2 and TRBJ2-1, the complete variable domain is GAGVSQSPSNKVTEKGKDVELRCDPISGHTALYWYRQSLGQGLEFLIYFQGNSAPDKSGLPSDRFSAERTGGSVSTLTIQRTQQEDSAVYLCASSLNWPNEQFFGPGTRLTVL.